The clone carrying this T cell receptor (beta chain) was counted ten times or more. A library of TCRbeta sequences, prepared with unique molecular identifiers, was generated. From the PCR reads, TCRdb called clonotypes with MiXCR, one entry per CDR3 protein. The table shows a few hundred thousand distinct CDR3 sequences, with about 9.6% occurring only once. V gave up 4 bases and J gave up 6 bases; unmatched junction bases: 2. The CDR3 length is 14 residues. Germline V gene lookup returns CDR1 SGHRS and CDR2 YFSETQ. The sample is drawn from a study of T-cell reconstitution after alpha-beta-depleted transplantation in children.

Material: PBMCs from the stem cell graft donor, obtained from the stem cell graft. The J gene is TRBJ2-1, the V gene TRBV5-1; TRBD2 matches at 12 bases. The clonotype was recovered from a human donor who donated a stem cell graft to a child with SCID. The CDR3 spells CASSPTSGGNEQFF. In DNA, the CDR3 is TGCGCCAGCAGCCCGACTAGCGGGGGCAATGAGCAGTTCTTC.